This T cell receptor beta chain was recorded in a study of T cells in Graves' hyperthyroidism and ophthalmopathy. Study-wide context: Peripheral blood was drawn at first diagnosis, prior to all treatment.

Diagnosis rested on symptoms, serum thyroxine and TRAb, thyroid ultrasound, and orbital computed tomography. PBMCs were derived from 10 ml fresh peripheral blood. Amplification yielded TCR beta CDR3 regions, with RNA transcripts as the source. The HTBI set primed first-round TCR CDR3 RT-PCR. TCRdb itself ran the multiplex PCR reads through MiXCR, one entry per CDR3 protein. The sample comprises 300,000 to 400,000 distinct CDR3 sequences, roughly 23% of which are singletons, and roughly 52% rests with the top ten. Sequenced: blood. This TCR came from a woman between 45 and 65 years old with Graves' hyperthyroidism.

Here the CDR3 reads CSAPKASGSSFEQYF. In nucleotides, the CDR3 is TGCAGTGCTCCGAAGGCTAGCGGGAGTTCGTTCGAGCAGTACTTC. The genes are TRBV20-1 and TRBJ2-7; 10 bases agree with TRBD2. Unmatched junction bases numbered 13, after V lost 5 bases and J lost 6 bases. The CDR3 has 15 residues. Germline V lookup: CDR1 DFQATT, CDR2 SNEGSKA (reference sequence).